This T cell receptor beta chain is from a study of T cells in Graves' hyperthyroidism and ophthalmopathy. V lost 5 bases to trimming and J lost 1 base, with 16 bases between them. The CDR3 is 16 amino acids. Germline CDR1 SGHVS, CDR2 FNYEAQ. RNA transcripts were the template for amplifying TCR beta CDR3 regions. An initial round of RT-PCR targeting the TCR CDR3 relied on the HTBI primer set. Each CDR3 protein is one row after TCRdb ran MiXCR on the multiplex PCR reads. Found here are under 350,000 distinct CDR3 sequences, around 15% of them singletons; the top ten hold approximately 7.9%. A roughly 10 ml volume of fresh peripheral blood provided the PBMCs.

The sample was blood. This sequence originates from a woman between 40 and 55 years old with Graves' hyperthyroidism. J is TRBJ2-3 and V is TRBV7-6; D is unresolved. The CDR3 DNA reads as TGTGCCAGCAGCCCAGAACCCCTCCCGGGCACAGATACGCAGTATTTT. Translation gives CASSPEPLPGTDTQYF.